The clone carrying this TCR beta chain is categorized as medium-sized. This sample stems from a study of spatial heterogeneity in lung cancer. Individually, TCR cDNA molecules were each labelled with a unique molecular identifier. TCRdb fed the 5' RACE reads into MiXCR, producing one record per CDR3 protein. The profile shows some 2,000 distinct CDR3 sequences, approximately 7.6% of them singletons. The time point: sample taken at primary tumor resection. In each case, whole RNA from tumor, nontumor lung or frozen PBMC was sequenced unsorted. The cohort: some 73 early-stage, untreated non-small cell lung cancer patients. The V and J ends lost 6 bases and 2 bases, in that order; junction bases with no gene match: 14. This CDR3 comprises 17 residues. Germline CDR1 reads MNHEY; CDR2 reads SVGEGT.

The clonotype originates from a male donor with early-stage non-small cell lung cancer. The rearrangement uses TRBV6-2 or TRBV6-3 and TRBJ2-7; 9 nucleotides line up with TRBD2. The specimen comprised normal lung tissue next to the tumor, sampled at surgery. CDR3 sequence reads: CASRQPKASGDTYEQYF. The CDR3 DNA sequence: TGTGCCAGCAGGCAGCCGAAAGCTAGCGGGGATACCTACGAGCAGTACTTC.